These 23 T cell receptor beta chains were all obtained from the same sample, sequenced in a study of cytomegalovirus exposure and HLA in healthy donors. The primer mix had 60 Vbeta and 13 Jbeta primers. Sequenced by immunoSEQ multiplex PCR; TCRdb stores in-frame clones only, minus some. The sample lists approximately 130,000 clones, roughly 79% occurring once. The sequencing sample was made of PBMCs. Every receptor here comes from a woman between 45 and 60 years old in good health and CMV-seronegative.

CDR3 sequence: CSASRETEAFF. As DNA, the CDR3 is TGCAGTGCTAGTCGGGAAACTGAAGCTTTCTTT. This chain connects TRBV20-1 to TRBJ1-1, with D unresolved. This CDR3 is 11 amino acids long. The ends were cut back, 3 bases at V and 5 bases at J, with 7 bases in the middle. The germline gives CDR1 DFQATT, CDR2 SNEGSKA (reference sequence).

The chain uses TRBV7-9 and TRBJ1-2; the D gene is possibly TRBD1 (6 bases). The CDR3 contains 16 residues. V lost 4 bases, J lost 4 bases, and 19 bases lay in between. Germline CDR1 reads SEHNR; CDR2 reads FQNEAQ (reference sequence). CDR3 loop: CASSSFDRTKGYGYTF. The CDR3 DNA follows: TGTGCCAGCAGCTCATTCGACAGGACCAAGGGCTATGGCTACACCTTC.

The chain recombines TRBV27 with TRBJ2-5, with 7 bases matching TRBD2. Per germline, CDR1 MNHEY and CDR2 SMNVEV (reference sequence). V trimming: 3 bases; J trimming: 2 bases; junction bases outside the gene matches: 9. CDR3 length equals 16 residues. DNA for the CDR3: TGTGCCAGCAGTTTTGCCGGGAGGATTGGGCAAGAGACCCAGTACTTC. Protein sequence: CASSFAGRIGQETQYF.

This clone has only a few counts. V usage is TRBV12-5 and J usage is TRBJ2-2, with TRBD2 identical over 7 bases. This CDR3 is 17 amino acids long. J gave up 0 bases and V 3 bases, and 7 bases lay outside the gene matches. Germline V gene lookup returns CDR1 LGHNT and CDR2 FRNRAP. The DNA for the CDR3 is TGTGCTAGTGGTTTTAGCGGGCTACCCTCGAACACCGGGGAGCTGTTTTTT. This gives the protein CASGFSGLPSNTGELFF. The variable domain in full, with the rest retrieved from reference TRBV12-5 and TRBJ2-2, is DARVTQTPRHKVTEMGQEVTMRCQPILGHNTVFWYRQTMMQGLELLAYFRNRAPLDDSGMPKDRFSAEMPDATLATLKIQPSEPRDSAVYFCASGFSGLPSNTGELFFGEGSRLTVL.

The V call is TRBV2, the J call TRBJ1-1; weak D call: TRBD1 (5 bases). The CDR3 is 12 residues long. Trimming stripped 7 bases from V and 5 bases from J, with 11 bases between. The germline gives CDR1 SNHLY, CDR2 FYNNEI. The CDR3 region has the DNA TGTGCCAGCATGGTAGGGGTTACTGAAGCTTTCTTT. Translating it yields CASMVGVTEAFF.

The V call is TRBV7-6, the J call TRBJ1-2, with D tentatively TRBD1 (5 bases). This CDR3 has 13 residues. The germline V gene encodes CDR1 SGHVS and CDR2 FNYEAQ. Trimming pared 5 bases from V and 6 bases from J, leaving 13 bases between. The CDR3 bases are TGTGCCAGCAGCCTCCAGGGTGTCGATGGCTACACCTTC. Translated: CASSLQGVDGYTF.

About this clone itself: The junction differs from germline at one of its ends, possibly a read error. The sample has other DNA sequences that encode this CDR3 too. This chain uses TRBV13 with TRBJ1-1; possibly TRBD1 for D (5 bases). Germline V gene data show CDR1 as PRHDT and CDR2 as FYEKMQ (reference sequence). The CDR3 consists of 16 residues. The CDR3 reads CASSLAEAAGLTEAFF. DNA of the CDR3: TGTGCCAGCAGCTTAGCTGAGGCGGCAGGGCTAACTGAAGCCTTCTTT.

The rearrangement uses TRBV7-6 and TRBJ2-1; tentatively, D is TRBD1 (5 bases). CDR3 length: 14 amino acids. Germline-derived CDR1 and CDR2 are SGHVS and FNYEAQ. Trimming removed 4 bases from V and 13 bases from J, with 20 bases in between. The CDR3 reads CASSSSLSAGSQFF. CDR3 bases: TGTGCCAGCAGCTCCTCCTTAAGCGCAGGGTCCCAGTTCTTC.

A remark on this clone: One junction end disagrees with the germline gene, perhaps due to a read error. The chain employs TRBV7-6 and TRBJ2-7; 8 bases fit TRBD2. The CDR3 contains 15 residues. The germline CDR1 and CDR2 sequences are SGHVS and FNYEAQ. The CDR3, as DNA: TGTGCCAGCAGCTCCGGGGGGGCAGGGCTCTACGAGCAGTACTTT. Amino acids: CASSSGGAGLYEQYF. Using reference TRBV7-6 and TRBJ2-7 for the parts outside the CDR3, the full variable domain is GAGVSQSPRYKVTKRGQDVALRCDPISGHVSLYWYRQALGQGPEFLTYFNYEAQQDKSGLPNDRFSAERPEGSISTLTIQRTEQRDSAMYRCASSSGGAGLYEQYFGPGTRLTVT.

This clone has just a few counts. V usage is TRBV6-6 and J usage is TRBJ2-7; 10 nucleotides match TRBD2. Germline CDR1 MNHNY, CDR2 SVGAGI (reference sequence). The ends lost 6 bases at V and 3 bases at J; junction bases unmatched: 8. The CDR3 covers 15 residues. The CDR3 sequence is CASRVRASGSYEQYF. As DNA, the CDR3 is TGTGCCAGCAGGGTAAGGGCTAGCGGGAGCTACGAGCAGTACTTC.

The chain is built from TRBV30 and TRBJ2-5; 7 bases are shared with TRBD1. Losses at the gene ends were 5 bases for V and 6 bases for J; bases not matched to a gene: 12. Germline V lookup: CDR1 GTSNPN, CDR2 SVGIG (reference sequence). The length of the CDR3 is 14 residues. Written as DNA, the CDR3 is TGTGCCTGGGATAAGGGGGCGCTTGAGAAGACCCAGTACTTC. This gives the protein CAWDKGALEKTQYF. Together with reference TRBV30 and TRBJ2-5, the CDR3 gives the full variable domain: SQTIHQWPATLVQPVGSPLSLECTVEGTSNPNLYWYRQAAGRGLQLLFYSVGIGQISSEVPQNLSASRPQDRQFILSSKKLLLSDSGFYLCAWDKGALEKTQYFGPGTRLLVL.

This chain uses TRBV4-3 with TRBJ2-5; 13 bases match TRBD2. The CDR3 is made up of 18 amino acids. Germline-derived CDR1 and CDR2 are LGHNA and YSLEER. Losses at the gene ends were 2 bases for V and 1 base for J; bases not matched to a gene: 7. This chain's CDR3 is CASSQKLGTSGAQETQYF. In DNA, the CDR3 is TGCGCCAGCAGCCAAAAACTCGGGACTAGCGGGGCCCAAGAGACCCAGTACTTC.

The rearrangement uses TRBV7-9 and TRBJ2-7; TRBD2 agrees at 10 bases. Per germline, CDR1 SEHNR and CDR2 FQNEAQ (reference sequence). The CDR3 has 17 residues. The chain's CDR3 is CSSSLVESGREFCEQYV. The CDR3 bases are TGTTCCAGCAGCTTAGTGGAAAGCGGGAGGGAGTTTTGCGAGCAGTACGTC.

This clone was counted a few times. The chain is built from TRBV7-9 and TRBJ1-2, with 10 bases matching TRBD1. Germline-derived CDR1 and CDR2 are SEHNR and FQNEAQ (reference sequence). J was trimmed by 4 bases and V by 6 bases; bases with no gene match: 17. CDR3 size: 18 residues. The CDR3 spells CASSPRDRGLNPSYGYTF. CDR3 DNA sequence: TGTGCCAGCAGTCCACGCGACAGGGGGCTAAATCCCAGCTATGGCTACACCTTC.

J is TRBJ2-7 and V is TRBV6-1; 11 nucleotides match TRBD1. Trimming removed 8 bases from V and 3 bases from J; junction bases left unmatched: 6. Germline CDR1 is MNHNS and CDR2 is SASEGT. This CDR3 has 14 amino acids. The CDR3 loop is CASARGTGGYEQYF. CDR3 nucleotides: TGTGCCAGCGCCCGAGGGACAGGGGGCTACGAGCAGTACTTC.

V gene TRBV28 combines with J gene TRBJ1-2, with 7 bases that match TRBD1. From germline, CDR1 is MDHEN and CDR2 SYDVKM. V gave up 4 bases and J gave up 4 bases; unmatched junction bases: 9. The CDR3 covers 15 residues. The DNA for the CDR3 is TGTGCCAGCAGTTCCTACACGACAGGGAGCTATGGCTACACCTTC. Protein product: CASSSYTTGSYGYTF.

The gene calls are TRBV7-9 and TRBJ1-4; 7 bases fit TRBD1. With 4 bases clipped from V and 0 bases from J, the junction kept 11 bases outside the gene matches. Germline V gene sequence: CDR1 SEHNR, CDR2 FQNEAQ (reference sequence). The CDR3 runs to 18 residues. The CDR3 DNA is TGTGCCAGCAGCTCCGACAGGGAAAGGGTTACAACTAATGAAAAACTGTTTTTT. It translates to CASSSDRERVTTNEKLFF.

This clone turned up a few times. The chain couples TRBV9 to TRBJ2-7; 9 positions agree with TRBD1. This CDR3 spans 15 amino acids. V was clipped by 0 bases and J by 1 base; unmatched bases: 2. Germline V lookup: CDR1 SGDLS, CDR2 YYNGEE. CDR3 amino acids: CASSVEGTGSYEQYF. Here the CDR3 DNA reads TGTGCCAGCAGCGTAGAAGGGACAGGGTCCTACGAGCAGTACTTC.

The V call is TRBV27, the J call TRBJ2-3; possibly TRBD2 for D (5 bases). The CDR3 loop spans 15 amino acids. V was clipped by 4 bases and J by 6 bases, with 17 bases between them. The V gene's germline CDR1 is MNHEY and CDR2 SMNVEV (reference sequence). Written as DNA, the CDR3 is TGTGCCAGCAGTTATAGCCAAGGAGGCATGGATACGCAGTATTTT. Amino acid sequence: CASSYSQGGMDTQYF.

This chain connects TRBV11-2 to TRBJ1-5; 8 positions agree with TRBD1. The ends lost 7 bases at V and 1 base at J; junction bases unmatched: 12. The CDR3 has 17 amino acids. Germline V gives CDR1 SGHAT, CDR2 FQNNGV. CDR3 sequence reads: CASIRTDREGSNQPQHF. The CDR3 DNA is TGTGCCAGCATCAGAACGGACAGGGAAGGAAGCAATCAGCCCCAGCATTTT.

The chain uses TRBV2 and TRBJ2-7, with TRBD2 identical over 13 bases. Germline loops: CDR1 SNHLY, CDR2 FYNNEI. The V gene end was trimmed by 6 bases and the J gene end by 5 bases; junction bases not matched to a gene: 10. This CDR3 is built from 16 residues. The chain's CDR3 is CASRYDPGLAGNEQYF. CDR3 nucleotides: TGTGCCAGCAGATACGACCCGGGACTAGCGGGAAACGAGCAGTACTTC.

The rearrangement links TRBV19 to TRBJ2-7; D may be TRBD1 (6 bases). Germline V gene lookup returns CDR1 LNHDA and CDR2 SQIVND (reference sequence). There are 14 residues in the CDR3. The V gene lost 5 bases and the J gene lost 3 bases, with 14 bases spanning the gap. CDR3 region: CASSAGTPDYEQYF. CDR3 coding DNA: TGTGCCAGTAGTGCCGGGACACCGGACTACGAGCAGTACTTC.

In its sample, this clone was seen once. This rearrangement joins TRBV5-6 to TRBJ2-1; 8 nucleotides agree with TRBD1. Germline CDR1 is SGHDT and CDR2 is YYEEEE. The trim removed 3 bases at V and 4 bases at J, leaving 3 bases unmatched. This CDR3 is built from 14 residues. The CDR3: CASSSRTGYNEQFF. The DNA for the CDR3 is TGTGCCAGCAGCTCGCGGACAGGGTACAATGAGCAGTTCTTC.